Following are 5 T cell receptor beta chains from one sample sequenced in a study of blood T cell repertoires in COVID-19. The method was immunoSEQ multiplex PCR; TCRdb's version includes in-frame clones alone and lacks a portion of them. Of approximately 200,000 clones in the sample, 85% to 90% were seen once. Sequenced material: peripheral blood. These receptors were taken from a woman aged 30 to 39 with active or convalescent COVID-19.

The genes are TRBV11-2 and TRBJ2-3, with D tentatively TRBD2 (7 bases). Trimming shortened V by 5 bases and J by 4 bases, and 13 bases separated the two germline ends. Per germline, CDR1 SGHAT and CDR2 FQNNGV. This CDR3 contains 14 residues. The CDR3 DNA sequence: TGTGCCAGCAGCCCCGGCGGGGGCGCAGATACGCAGTATTTT. This encodes CASSPGGGADTQYF.

This chain connects TRBV6-6 to TRBJ1-2, with D possibly matching TRBD1 (5 bases). Germline lookup yields CDR1 MNHNY and CDR2 SVGAGI (reference sequence). The CDR3 spans 12 residues. With 5 bases removed from V and 4 bases from J, the gap between germline ends came to 8 bases. This CDR3 is CASSLDSYGYTF. In DNA, the CDR3 is TGTGCCAGCAGTCTCGACAGCTATGGCTACACCTTC.

V is TRBV2 and J is TRBJ2-3, with 14 bases fitting TRBD2. CDR3 length: 15 amino acids. From germline, CDR1 is SNHLY and CDR2 FYNNEI. The J segment lost 3 bases and the V segment lost 7 bases, leaving 3 bases of the junction unmatched. CDR3 bases: TGTGCCAGCACCCGGACTAGCGGGGGGACAGATACGCAGTATTTT. Protein sequence: CASTRTSGGTDTQYF.

This chain links TRBV5-6 with TRBJ2-7; 7 bases fit TRBD1. V lost 0 bases and J lost 2; bases outside the gene matches: 5. Germline-derived CDR1 and CDR2 are SGHDT and YYEEEE. The CDR3 is made up of 15 amino acids. CDR3: CASSLGAGTAYEQYF. The CDR3 nucleotides read TGTGCCAGCAGCTTGGGGGCCGGGACAGCCTACGAGCAGTACTTC. The variable domain in full, completed from reference TRBV5-6 and TRBJ2-7, reads DAGVTQSPTHLIKTRGQQVTLRCSPKSGHDTVSWYQQALGQGPQFIFQYYEEEERQRGNFPDRFSGHQFPNYSSELNVNALLLGDSALYLCASSLGAGTAYEQYFGPGTRLTVT.

This chain uses TRBV5-1 with TRBJ1-2; 9 nucleotides line up with TRBD1. The CDR3 is 14 residues long. CDR1 is SGHRS, CDR2 YFSETQ, per germline. Unmatched junction bases numbered 7, after V lost 7 bases and J lost 3 bases. CDR3 protein: CASSPGQGYYGYTF. DNA for the CDR3: TGCGCCAGCTCACCGGGACAGGGATACTATGGCTACACCTTC. The variable domain in full, with the rest retrieved from reference TRBV5-1 and TRBJ1-2, is KAGVTQTPRYLIKTRGQQVTLSCSPISGHRSVSWYQQTPGQGLQFLFEYFSETQRNKGNFPGRFSGRQFSNSRSEMNVSTLELGDSALYLCASSPGQGYYGYTFGSGTRLTVV.